Following are 24 T cell receptor beta chains from one sample sequenced in a study of cytomegalovirus exposure and HLA in healthy donors. Profiling relied on immunoSEQ multiplex PCR, and the TCRdb table lists in-frame clones only, not all of them. The repertoire consists of around 190,000 clones, with 85% occurring once and the leading ten covering 15% to 20%. Sequencing was performed on PBMCs. Every receptor here comes from a man aged 18 to 29 in good health and CMV-seropositive.

In nucleotides, the CDR3 is TGTGCCAGCAGCGCGCCAGGGCCCCATCAGCCCCAGCATTTT. Its translation is CASSAPGPHQPQHF. This sequence joins TRBV28 and TRBJ1-5, with D possibly matching TRBD1 (5 bases). Germline loops: CDR1 MDHEN, CDR2 SYDVKM. The CDR3 loop spans 14 amino acids. Trimming removed 6 bases at V and 5 bases at J, with 14 bases between.

V and J are TRBV5-8 and TRBJ1-1, with D perhaps matching TRBD1 (5 bases). V was pared by 0 bases and J by 5 bases, with 8 bases between. Per the germline V gene, CDR1 is SGHTS and CDR2 is YDEGEE. This CDR3 is built from 13 residues. CDR3 DNA sequence: TGTGCCAGCAGCTTGGCCAGGGCGACTGAAGCTTTCTTT. It encodes CASSLARATEAFF.

V usage is TRBV7-9 and J usage is TRBJ2-1; weak D call: TRBD1 (5 bases). Trimming shortened V by 5 bases and J by 6 bases, and 11 bases separated the two germline ends. From germline, CDR1 is SEHNR and CDR2 FQNEAQ (reference sequence). The CDR3 has 13 residues. The DNA for the CDR3 is TGTGCCAGCAGCCAAAGACAGCCCAATGAGCAGTTCTTC. This translates into CASSQRQPNEQFF. Full variable domain (rest looked up from reference TRBV7-9 and TRBJ2-1): DTGVSQNPRHKITKRGQNVTFRCDPISEHNRLYWYRQTLGQGPEFLTYFQNEAQLEKSRLLSDRFSAERPKGSFSTLEIQRTEQGDSAMYLCASSQRQPNEQFFGPGTRLTVL.

This chain joins TRBV28 and TRBJ2-1, with 10 bases identical to TRBD1. The CDR3 length is 15 residues. V shed 6 bases, J shed 4 bases, and the junction held 6 bases outside the gene matches. The V gene's germline CDR1 is MDHEN and CDR2 SYDVKM. The CDR3 nucleotides read TGTGCCAGCAGGTCGGGGACAGGGGCGTACAATGAGCAGTTCTTC. As protein: CASRSGTGAYNEQFF.

This chain uses TRBV5-1 with TRBJ1-5; 8 positions match TRBD1. Per germline, CDR1 SGHRS and CDR2 YFSETQ. V shed 0 bases and J 4 bases; nucleotides not matched to a gene: 3. The CDR3 spans 15 residues. The CDR3 region is CASSLGQGANQPQHF. The CDR3 nucleotides are TGCGCCAGCAGCTTGGGGCAGGGGGCGAATCAGCCCCAGCATTTT.

This rearrangement joins TRBV28 to TRBJ1-4, with D unclear. In germline, CDR1 is MDHEN, CDR2 SYDVKM. V was clipped by 10 bases and J by 7 bases, with 19 bases between them. This CDR3 contains 14 residues. The DNA of the CDR3 is TGTGCCATCATGGACGGGAGAAGGAGTGAAAAACTGTTTTTT. Protein: CAIMDGRRSEKLFF.

The chain employs TRBV14 and TRBJ2-7; 9 bases are shared with TRBD1. V was clipped by 4 bases and J by 2 bases; unmatched bases: 6. The CDR3 contains 15 residues. Per germline, CDR1 SGHDN and CDR2 FVKESK. The CDR3 protein is CASSPRTGAAYEQYF. The DNA of the CDR3 is TGTGCCAGCAGCCCGCGGACAGGGGCGGCCTACGAGCAGTACTTC.

V usage is TRBV6-6 and J usage is TRBJ2-3, with D maybe TRBD1 (6 bases). V was trimmed by 4 bases and J by 2 bases, leaving 7 bases between them. Germline assignment: CDR1 MNHNY and CDR2 SVGAGI (reference sequence). This CDR3 has 13 residues. Here the CDR3 DNA reads TGTGCCAGCAGTTGGACAGTCACAGATACGCAGTATTTT. Translated, it gives CASSWTVTDTQYF.

CDR3 residues: CASSLDINEQFF. In DNA, the CDR3 is TGTGCCAGCAGCTTAGATATCAATGAGCAGTTCTTC. The chain carries TRBV11-2 and TRBJ2-1; D call uncertain. Germline V gene data show CDR1 as SGHAT and CDR2 as FQNNGV. Deletions cut 0 bases from V and 6 bases from J, with 3 bases between. The CDR3 consists of 12 residues.

The rearrangement uses TRBV7-8 and TRBJ2-1, with TRBD2 matching over 8 bases. CDR3 length equals 15 residues. The V segment lost 0 bases and the J segment 10 bases; nucleotides outside the gene matches: 8. Germline V gene data show CDR1 as SGHVS and CDR2 as FQNEAQ. The CDR3 DNA follows: TGTGCCAGCAGCTTAGCCGGGGGGGCCTCGTCGGAGCAGTTCTTC. Its protein product is CASSLAGGASSEQFF.

In DNA form, the CDR3 reads TGTGCCAGCAGTGAAGGAGGCAGGAGGGGGCGAGTAGGGAATCAGCCCCAGCATTTT. This codes for CASSEGGRRGRVGNQPQHF. The rearrangement joins TRBV6-1 to TRBJ1-5; 7 bases line up with TRBD1. With V trimmed by 1 base and J by 4 bases, 16 bases remained unmatched. This CDR3 region has 19 residues. Germline V gene sequence: CDR1 MNHNS, CDR2 SASEGT.

CDR3: CASSPRTGAGNTIYF. The CDR3 DNA reads as TGCGCCAGCAGCCCCCGGACAGGGGCCGGAAACACCATATATTTT. V is TRBV4-1 and J is TRBJ1-3, with TRBD1 identical over 9 bases. The CDR3 loop spans 15 amino acids. CDR1 and CDR2 (germline): MGHRA, YSYEKL. The J segment lost 4 bases and the V segment lost 4 bases, leaving 5 bases of the junction unmatched.

The chain has TRBV30 and TRBJ1-2, with a possible D match to TRBD1 (6 bases). Germline-derived CDR1 and CDR2 are GTSNPN and SVGIG (reference sequence). The CDR3 loop spans 14 amino acids. V was trimmed by 0 bases and J by 2 bases, leaving 10 bases between them. The DNA for the CDR3 is TGTGCCTGGAGTGTACCAGGGGAAAACTATGGCTACACCTTC. This codes for CAWSVPGENYGYTF.

This clone was picked up a small number of times. The chain is built from TRBV9 and TRBJ2-1, with 10 bases lining up with TRBD2. Germline-derived CDR1 and CDR2 are SGDLS and YYNGEE. V trimming: 3 bases; J trimming: 4 bases; junction bases outside the gene matches: 13. The CDR3 runs 18 residues. CDR3 protein: CASSEQYFGLAEYNEQFF. CDR3 nucleotide sequence: TGTGCCAGCAGCGAGCAATACTTCGGACTAGCGGAATACAATGAGCAGTTCTTC.

The chain employs TRBV2 and TRBJ2-6; D is perhaps TRBD1 (6 bases). The CDR3 consists of 15 residues. Germline CDR1 reads SNHLY; CDR2 reads FYNNEI. Trimming cost V 5 bases and J 2 bases, with 10 bases left between them. The CDR3 spells CASSIGQPGANVLTF. In DNA, the CDR3 is TGTGCCAGCAGTATAGGACAGCCTGGGGCCAACGTCCTGACTTTC.

The chain employs TRBV25-1 and TRBJ1-1; D not resolved. Germline V gene sequence: CDR1 MGHDK, CDR2 SYGVNS. The V end was cut by 2 bases, the J end by 11 bases, with 12 bases between. The CDR3 is 12 amino acids. CDR3 sequence (DNA): TGTGCCAGCAGTGAAGGGTCGCTCGGGGCTTTCTTT. It encodes CASSEGSLGAFF.

The chain recombines TRBV6-6 with TRBJ2-7, with 16 bases identical to TRBD2. J gave up 7 bases and V 7 bases, and 10 bases lay outside the gene matches. This CDR3 is 16 amino acids long. Germline CDR1 is MNHNY and CDR2 is SVGAGI (reference sequence). CDR3 sequence (DNA): TGTGCCAGCACTCCGGGACTAGCGGGAGGGCCTGGGGAGCAGTACTTC. This translates into CASTPGLAGGPGEQYF.

The chain has TRBV7-9 and TRBJ1-2; TRBD1 agrees at 9 bases. V lost 5 bases, J lost 4 bases, and 14 bases stayed unmatched. Germline V gene sequence: CDR1 SEHNR, CDR2 FQNEAQ (reference sequence). The CDR3 extends over 17 amino acids. CDR3 residues: CASSPSPGQGDTYGYTF. CDR3 nucleotide sequence: TGTGCCAGCAGCCCATCCCCGGGACAGGGTGACACCTATGGCTACACCTTC.

The chain uses TRBV27 and TRBJ2-5; 7 nucleotides line up with TRBD2. In germline, CDR1 is MNHEY, CDR2 SMNVEV (reference sequence). The CDR3 loop spans 17 amino acids. The V gene end was trimmed by 5 bases and the J gene end by 2 bases; junction bases not matched to a gene: 14. The CDR3 is CASSRSGLREEQETQYF. The CDR3 DNA sequence: TGTGCCAGCAGTCGTTCCGGTCTACGGGAGGAACAAGAGACCCAGTACTTC.

The chain has TRBV6-5 and TRBJ1-1; a weak D match, TRBD1 (5 bases). The CDR3 extends over 13 amino acids. Trimming took off 6 bases at V and 5 bases at J, with 13 bases between the two ends. In germline, CDR1 is MNHEY, CDR2 SVGAGI. The chain's CDR3 is CASRSGPVTEAFF. Written as DNA, the CDR3 is TGTGCCAGCAGGTCAGGGCCAGTAACTGAAGCTTTCTTT.

This sequence joins TRBV30 and TRBJ2-1; TRBD2 agrees at 8 bases. The germline gives CDR1 GTSNPN, CDR2 SVGIG (reference sequence). The J segment lost 10 bases and the V segment lost 2 bases, leaving 10 bases of the junction unmatched. The CDR3 runs to 14 residues. This CDR3 is CAWSPPGGPEEQFF. As DNA, the CDR3 is TGTGCCTGGAGTCCCCCGGGGGGGCCGGAGGAGCAGTTCTTC.

This chain uses TRBV5-1 with TRBJ2-3, with TRBD1 matching 10 bases. Trimming cost V 4 bases and J 3 bases; bases outside gene matches: 5. Germline CDR1 is SGHRS and CDR2 is YFSETQ. The CDR3 consists of 15 residues. The CDR3 reads CASSRTGGGTDTQYF. The CDR3 DNA sequence: TGCGCCAGCAGCAGGACAGGGGGAGGGACAGATACGCAGTATTTT.

The chain is built from TRBV6-1 and TRBJ2-5; D remains ambiguous. The germline V gene has CDR1 MNHNS and CDR2 SASEGT. V was shortened by 2 bases and J by 5 bases, with 15 bases between the two germline ends. The CDR3 spans 15 residues. CDR3 region: CASSELAQLRETQYF. The CDR3 DNA sequence: TGTGCCAGCAGTGAACTCGCACAGCTTAGGGAGACCCAGTACTTC.

This clone appeared a single time. V gene TRBV18 combines with J gene TRBJ2-7, with 10 bases lining up with TRBD2. The V and J ends lost 1 base and 6 bases, in that order; junction bases with no gene match: 12. CDR1 and CDR2 (germline): KGHSH, LQKENI. The CDR3 has 17 amino acids. The CDR3 region is CASSPLSAVAGGSEQYF. The CDR3, as DNA: TGTGCCAGCTCACCACTCTCGGCGGTAGCGGGAGGCTCCGAGCAGTACTTC.